This record looks at one TCR beta chain sequence and its context. This clonotype was observed a handful of times. Its antigen remains unidentified. One base away there is no much larger clone; base qualities are not given. Libraries were constructed by RACE. These reads were obtained on a NextSeq 500. During library preparation, unique molecular identifiers were attached to individual cDNA molecules so that TCRs could be counted quantitatively and reproducibly. Processing in the source paper ran as follows. A median of around 100,000 TCRs per sample was observed, with a range of about 23,224 to 690,600. V, J and CDR3 annotation of the TCR reads was performed with the Decombinator software suite. Every sample was subsampled to the same number of TCRs (28,000) for the PS versus PT1 abundance plots. Expanded TCRs were defined as absent before sensitization and observed at least eight times at the 2-week time point. TCRdb reprocessing: public reads trimmed at Q25 with fastp, clones called with MiXCR, in-frame beta chains kept. Rows with one shared CDR3 protein collapse into an entry with the most common genes and DNA. The V and J calls here are based on TCRdb, not the publication. For this sample the table gives approximately 52,000 distinct CDR3 sequences, of which approximately 10% were detected only once. Of the sample, less than 2% is held by the ten largest clones.

These data are taken from a study of human T cells and chemical hapten exposure (dated by TCRdb to the early 2020s). Study-level background: For sensitization, 2% DPC in acetone was applied to a 2 cm by 2 cm area of upper inner arm skin. Patient blood was sampled pre-sensitization (week 0) and at 2, 6 and about 24 weeks after DPC sensitization. Under 30 alopecia patients gave blood for TCR sequencing at one to four time points (pre-sensitization, 2, 6 and 24 weeks). Patch testing was performed on the upper back with Finn chambers containing 0.01% DPC, and the patch tests were scored after 6 days according to International Contact Dermatitis Research Group standards. The libraries were sequenced as a pool, and the TCR yield per sample differed mostly because of small variations in library volumes within the pool. Alopecia areata with under or over 50% scalp involvement, alopecia totalis and alopecia universalis were represented in the patient cohort, which was mostly female. The study tracked peripheral blood TCR repertoire changes in vivo during primary and secondary sensitization to the hapten diphenylcyclopropenone (DPC) in alopecia patients. Weekly therapeutic DPC doses were additionally applied to the scalp of patients throughout the approximately 23-week study period. Both TCR alpha and TCR beta chains were sequenced from each blood RNA sample. Summary of the overall study and its limitations: No change with DPC sensitization was found in the number of TCRs above 1 in 1000 frequency, and no evidence of global repertoire structure alterations was found. Expanded TCRs formed significantly more large CDR3 similarity clusters than pre-sensitization or healthy control sets, consistent with antigen-driven responses. Repeated subsampling changed both the strength of the expansion versus patch-test correlation and the threshold at which the correlation became significant. All patients had alopecia, a presumed autoimmune disease, so their immune response might differ from that of healthy individuals. The number of PT1 expanded TCRs positively correlated with patch test score, significant at thresholds 8, 16 and 32 but not 4.

Via the germline V gene, CDR1 is SQVTM and CDR2 ANQGSEA. Trimming takes 7 bases off V and 4 bases off J; junction bases not matched to a gene: 3. The CDR3 measures 11 amino acids from cysteine to phenylalanine. Only the CDR3 region is kept as DNA, spanning 33 bases read in frame from base 1. The sample's time point label, decoded: patch test 1, 2 weeks after DPC sensitization. Taken with the paper, the label for treatment or condition translates to: therapeutic diphenylcyclopropenone sensitization with weekly scalp DPC. Unfractionated whole blood was collected in Tempus Blood RNA tubes, and total RNA was extracted from that blood. At every patch-test visit, the blood draw took place before the patch test was put on. Patients were eligible if aged 18 to 70, diagnosed with alopecia and judged suitable for DPC therapy, and pregnant patients were excluded.

The chain employs TRBV29-1 and TRBJ1-1, with TRBD1 matching 7 junction bases. Sequences were derived from whole blood, sampled in connection with sensitization to the hapten diphenylcyclopropenone (DPC). The receptor comes from a woman in her 40s with alopecia areata. Some clones in this sample may be carry-over from other donors' samples. The DNA is as follows: TGCAGCGCAGCAGGGGGCACTGAAGCTTTCTTT. Protein translation: CSAAGGTEAFF.